The next 3 T cell receptor beta chains were all read from a single sample in a study of Graves' ophthalmopathy and Graves' hyperthyroidism. RNA transcripts provided the template for amplifying TCR beta CDR3 regions. HTBI primers served in a first-round RT-PCR, which a second-round multiplex PCR followed. MiXCR was run by TCRdb on the multiplex PCR reads, yielding one entry per CDR3 protein. This table has roughly 700,000 distinct CDR3 sequences, around 40% appearing once. Sequencing was performed on peripheral blood. These receptors originate from an adult man with Graves' ophthalmopathy.

The J gene is TRBJ1-1, the V gene TRBV6-1; 7 nucleotides line up with TRBD1. The length of the CDR3 is 13 residues. CDR1 is MNHNS and CDR2 is SASEGT in the germline V gene. V dropped 6 bases and J dropped 3; count of bases not matched to a gene: 4. The CDR3 sequence is CASRSTGYTEAFF. The CDR3 region has the DNA TGTGCCAGCAGATCGACAGGGTACACTGAAGCTTTCTTT.

The J gene is TRBJ2-5, the V gene TRBV6-6; D gene ambiguous. The CDR3 sequence is 14 residues long. With 0 bases removed from V and 1 base from J, the gap between germline ends came to 6 bases. The germline V gene has CDR1 MNHNY and CDR2 SVGAGI (reference sequence). In DNA, the CDR3 is TGTGCCAGCAGTTACTCCGCGCCCCAAGAGACCCAGTACTTC. It codes for CASSYSAPQETQYF.

The V call is TRBV30, the J call TRBJ1-2; D is ambiguous. Germline CDR1 is GTSNPN and CDR2 is SVGIG (reference sequence). The CDR3 length is 12 residues. V was cut by 7 bases and J by 7 bases, with 16 bases left in between. CDR3 sequence (DNA): TGTGCCTCCACCGCCGGGCCCGGTGGCTACACCTTC. This encodes CASTAGPGGYTF.